Listed here are 8 T cell receptor beta chains from one sample, sequenced in a study of cytomegalovirus exposure and HLA in healthy donors. Primers included in the PCR were 60 Vbeta and 13 Jbeta primers. The repertoire was sequenced with immunoSEQ multiplex PCR; TCRdb's copy has only in-frame clones and lacks some. The sample holds under 90,000 clones, around 75% seen once. Sequences were obtained from PBMCs. The receptors were sampled from a man in his forties in good health and CMV-seronegative.

The chain uses TRBV19 and TRBJ1-6; 9 bases are a match to TRBD1. There are 14 residues in the CDR3. V shed 4 bases, J shed 10 bases, and the junction held 5 bases outside the gene matches. Germline V gives CDR1 LNHDA, CDR2 SQIVND (reference sequence). CDR3 nucleotide sequence: TGTGCCAGTAGTACAACAGGGGGCAAATCACCCCTCCACTTT. Protein product: CASSTTGGKSPLHF.

V gene TRBV2 combines with J gene TRBJ1-2; D might be TRBD1 (5 bases). This CDR3 has 16 residues. Germline V lookup: CDR1 SNHLY, CDR2 FYNNEI. The ends were cut back, 1 base at V and 0 bases at J, with 12 bases in the middle. The CDR3 DNA reads as TGTGCCAGCAGTGAAGTGCGGGGCCCAACTAACTATGGCTACACCTTC. This gives the protein CASSEVRGPTNYGYTF.

The chain couples TRBV28 to TRBJ1-1, with 8 bases that match TRBD1. CDR3 length: 15 residues. Losses at the gene ends were 4 bases for V and 1 base for J; bases not matched to a gene: 5. Germline V CDR1 and CDR2: MDHEN, SYDVKM. CDR3 in amino acids: CASSSWTGTNTEAFF. CDR3 nucleotides: TGTGCCAGCAGTTCTTGGACAGGGACGAACACTGAAGCTTTCTTT.

This chain links TRBV11-3 with TRBJ1-1; 8 bases are a match to TRBD1. CDR3 length: 16 amino acids. The trim removed 4 bases at V and 6 bases at J, leaving 13 bases unmatched. The germline V gene encodes CDR1 SGHNT and CDR2 YENEEA. The CDR3 loop is CASSSHWTGKAPEAFF. The CDR3 nucleotides are TGTGCCAGCAGCTCACATTGGACAGGGAAGGCCCCTGAAGCTTTCTTT.

The V gene is TRBV7-9, the J gene TRBJ2-7; the match to TRBD2 covers 7 bases. The length of the CDR3 is 15 residues. Per the germline V gene, CDR1 is SEHNR and CDR2 is FQNEAQ (reference sequence). The V segment lost 3 bases and the J segment 2 bases; nucleotides outside the gene matches: 7. CDR3 sequence: CASSFPLAETYEQYF. CDR3 nucleotide sequence: TGTGCCAGCAGCTTCCCCCTAGCGGAAACCTACGAGCAGTACTTC.

V and J are TRBV27 and TRBJ2-7; TRBD2 might be the D (6 bases). The CDR3 consists of 15 residues. Between the trimmed V and J ends, which lost 2 bases and 7 bases, there was a span of 18 bases. The germline V gene has CDR1 MNHEY and CDR2 SMNVEV (reference sequence). The CDR3 here is CASSLGGILIREQYF. CDR3 DNA: TGTGCCAGCAGTTTAGGGGGGATACTCATCCGAGAGCAGTACTTC.

The CDR3 sequence: CSAVVLSSGNTIYF. DNA for the CDR3: TGCAGCGCCGTTGTACTCTCCTCTGGAAACACCATATATTTT. This chain connects TRBV29-1 to TRBJ1-3; D is unclear. Per the germline V gene, CDR1 is SQVTM and CDR2 is ANQGSEA. The CDR3 consists of 14 residues. The ends were cut back, 7 bases at V and 0 bases at J, with 13 bases in the middle.

This chain uses TRBV5-1 with TRBJ2-6; D is perhaps TRBD2 (6 bases). V gave up 4 bases and J gave up 0 bases, with 17 bases separating them. CDR1 and CDR2 (germline): SGHRS, YFSETQ. CDR3 size: 18 residues. This chain's CDR3 is CASSPRGLGYSGANVLTF. CDR3 sequence (DNA): TGCGCCAGCAGCCCCCGGGGGTTAGGTTACTCTGGGGCCAACGTCCTGACTTTC.